This T cell receptor (beta chain) was profiled in a study of blood T cell repertoires in COVID-19. Study overall: Italy, Spain and the United States were the sources of the convalescent and acute COVID-19 samples. T cells, B-cell-depleted T cells, or PBMCs provided the cDNA or gDNA that served as material.

As processed by the authors: Amplifying reference gene primers gave estimates of nucleated cell counts. Here immunoSEQ multiplex PCR was the method, and the copy in TCRdb shows in-frame clones only, minus some. Clone size and V and J calls were adopted from that table, with D and trimming inferred from the DNA. Here the sample spans around 220,000 clones, roughly 87% being singletons. The sequence derives from a middle-aged man with active or convalescent COVID-19. The sample comprised peripheral blood.

The CDR3: CASSPLMTSGDYYEQYF. DNA for the CDR3: TGTGCCAGCTCACCCTTAATGACTAGCGGAGATTACTACGAGCAGTACTTC. This chain links TRBV18 with TRBJ2-7; 9 bases are a match to TRBD2. The J segment lost 3 bases and the V segment lost 3 bases, leaving 12 bases of the junction unmatched. CDR1 is KGHSH and CDR2 is LQKENI in the germline V gene. The length of the CDR3 is 17 residues.